Listed here are 19 T cell receptor beta chains from one sample, sequenced in a study of blood T cell repertoires in COVID-19. The assay was immunoSEQ multiplex PCR, and TCRdb's table has in-frame clones only and misses some. The sample comprises around 120,000 clones, 65% to 90% of which are singletons, and 2.3% rests with the top ten. Sample: PBMCs or T cells enriched from blood (not recorded which). These receptors all stem from a woman between 50 and 59 years old who had recovered from COVID-19.

J is TRBJ2-5 and V is TRBV7-9; 9 nucleotides line up with TRBD1. There are 15 residues in the CDR3. In germline, CDR1 is SEHNR, CDR2 FQNEAQ (reference sequence). The ends lost 0 bases at V and 6 bases at J; junction bases unmatched: 5. The CDR3 DNA is TGTGCCAGCAGCTTAGCACAGGGGGCCCCCAAGACCCAGTACTTC. Protein sequence: CASSLAQGAPKTQYF.

The chain carries TRBV2 and TRBJ2-5; D might be TRBD2 (6 bases). The germline CDR1 and CDR2 sequences are SNHLY and FYNNEI. The CDR3 consists of 12 residues. Trimming stripped 10 bases from V and 2 bases from J, with 11 bases between. The CDR3 sequence: CATRDSQETQYF. CDR3 DNA sequence: TGTGCCACTCGGGACTCACAAGAGACCCAGTACTTC.

The chain employs TRBV18 and TRBJ2-7; D possibly corresponds to TRBD1 (6 bases). V was cut by 4 bases and J by 1 base, with 20 bases left in between. Looked up from germline, CDR1 is KGHSH and CDR2 is LQKENI. The CDR3 is 17 residues long. This CDR3 reads CASSLYAGTPGSYEQYF. The DNA for the CDR3 is TGTGCCAGCTCACTCTACGCCGGGACACCAGGATCCTACGAGCAGTACTTC.

The gene calls are TRBV9 and TRBJ2-5; 7 nucleotides agree with TRBD1. Germline CDR1 is SGDLS and CDR2 is YYNGEE. With 0 bases clipped from V and 5 bases from J, the junction kept 10 bases outside the gene matches. The CDR3 covers 16 residues. CDR3: CASSVGQGVVSETQYF. As DNA, the CDR3 is TGTGCCAGCAGCGTAGGACAGGGAGTGGTATCGGAGACCCAGTACTTC.

The rearrangement links TRBV7-9 to TRBJ1-1; 7 bases are shared with TRBD1. J gave up 4 bases and V 6 bases, and 2 bases lay outside the gene matches. Germline CDR1 SEHNR, CDR2 FQNEAQ (reference sequence). This CDR3 comprises 12 residues. The CDR3 region has the DNA TGTGCCAGCAGTTCAGGGGGCACTGAAGCTTTCTTT. Translated, it gives CASSSGGTEAFF.

V is TRBV19 and J is TRBJ2-1, with 9 positions matching TRBD2. The CDR3 has 15 residues. CDR1 is LNHDA and CDR2 is SQIVND in the germline V gene (reference sequence). V was pared by 6 bases and J by 5 bases, with 8 bases of the junction left unmatched. CDR3 DNA sequence: TGTGCCAGTAGCCCCCAGCGGGGGGTCAACAATGAGCAGTTCTTC. Translated: CASSPQRGVNNEQFF.

V usage is TRBV28 and J usage is TRBJ2-4, with 9 positions matching TRBD2. CDR3 length: 16 residues. With V trimmed by 6 bases and J by 0 bases, 6 bases remained unmatched. The germline gives CDR1 MDHEN, CDR2 SYDVKM. CDR3 in DNA: TGTGCCAGCAGGGACCTAGCGGGGTTAGCCAAAAACATTCAGTACTTC. Protein: CASRDLAGLAKNIQYF.

The rearrangement links TRBV12-3 or TRBV12-4 to TRBJ1-2; 10 bases align to TRBD1. CDR3 length: 13 residues. V lost 5 bases to trimming and J lost 5 bases; unmatched junction nucleotides: 2. DNA for the CDR3: TGTGCCAGCAGTGGGACAGGGGCATATGGCTACACCTTC. As protein: CASSGTGAYGYTF.

There are a few counts of this clone. The chain couples TRBV3-1 (or the pseudogene TRBV3-2) to TRBJ1-1; D call uncertain. The germline V gene has CDR1 LGHDT and CDR2 YNNKEL (reference sequence). There are 15 residues in the CDR3. The V and J ends lost 0 bases and 0 bases respectively, with 8 bases between them. The DNA of the CDR3 is TGTGCCAGCAGCCAAGATCTCCTCGTGAACACTGAAGCTTTCTTT. Translation gives CASSQDLLVNTEAFF.

CDR3 sequence: CASSQSGYRGYEQYF. In DNA, the CDR3 is TGTGCCAGCAGCCAATCAGGGTACAGGGGCTACGAGCAGTACTTC. This rearrangement joins TRBV16 to TRBJ2-7, with 7 bases lining up with TRBD1. Germline assignment: CDR1 KGHSY and CDR2 FQNENV. V lost 0 bases and J lost 3; bases outside the gene matches: 5. This CDR3 region has 15 residues.

The J gene is TRBJ1-4, the V gene TRBV5-1; 7 nucleotides agree with TRBD1. Trimming cost V 4 bases and J 4 bases; bases outside gene matches: 4. The germline V gene has CDR1 SGHRS and CDR2 YFSETQ. The CDR3 consists of 14 residues. CDR3 DNA sequence: TGCGCCAGCAGCCCCCGGGACAGTAATGAAAAACTGTTTTTT. Translation gives CASSPRDSNEKLFF.

The rearrangement joins TRBV7-9 to TRBJ2-3; a possible D gene is TRBD1 (5 bases). Germline CDR1 is SEHNR and CDR2 is FQNEAQ (reference sequence). This CDR3 comprises 15 residues. V was cut by 5 bases and J by 8 bases, with 20 bases left in between. The CDR3 nucleotides are TGTGCCAGCAGCCGCTTTGCGACAGCTTTGGGTACGCAGTATTTT. It yields the protein CASSRFATALGTQYF.

This clone appeared a few times. The chain's CDR3 is CASSPPGVVFPEAFF. The CDR3 nucleotides read TGTGCCAGCAGCCCCCCGGGGGTGGTTTTCCCTGAAGCTTTCTTT. This sequence joins TRBV7-9 and TRBJ1-1, with D perhaps TRBD1 (5 bases). This CDR3 has 15 amino acids. CDR1 is SEHNR and CDR2 is FQNEAQ in the germline V gene (reference sequence). V lost 5 bases to trimming and J lost 6 bases, with 19 bases between them.

The V gene is TRBV18, the J gene TRBJ1-1, with D tentatively TRBD1 (5 bases). Looked up from germline, CDR1 is KGHSH and CDR2 is LQKENI. There are 13 residues in the CDR3. The germline V and J ends were trimmed by 8 bases and 0 bases, with 10 bases remaining between them. The CDR3 bases are TGTGCCAGCAGCCAGGGTATGAACACTGAAGCTTTCTTT. It encodes CASSQGMNTEAFF.

This clone was recorded a few times. V and J are TRBV5-1 and TRBJ1-6; no firm D call. The CDR3 spans 14 residues. V was cut by 0 bases and J by 7 bases, with 8 bases left in between. CDR1 is SGHRS, CDR2 YFSETQ, per germline. Here the CDR3 DNA reads TGCGCCAGCAGCTTGGACGGGAGGAATTCACCCCTCCACTTT. Protein product: CASSLDGRNSPLHF. The full variable domain, its missing parts supplied by reference TRBV5-1 and TRBJ1-6, is KAGVTQTPRYLIKTRGQQVTLSCSPISGHRSVSWYQQTPGQGLQFLFEYFSETQRNKGNFPGRFSGRQFSNSRSEMNVSTLELGDSALYLCASSLDGRNSPLHFGNGTRLTVT.

This clone came up once. The chain uses TRBV6-4 and TRBJ1-2; 7 bases line up with TRBD1. V lost 5 bases and J lost 2; bases outside the gene matches: 5. The CDR3 totals 14 residues. Germline V lookup: CDR1 MRHNA, CDR2 SNTAGT. The CDR3 sequence: CASSPGQQNYGYTF. In nucleotides, the CDR3 is TGTGCCAGCAGTCCGGGACAGCAAAACTATGGCTACACCTTC.

The chain couples TRBV12-3 or TRBV12-4 to TRBJ1-1, with a weak D call TRBD1 (6 bases). Deletions cut 6 bases from V and 8 bases from J, with 13 bases between. The CDR3 is 12 residues long. Here the CDR3 DNA reads TGTGCCAGCAGCCGGGACACCCCGGAAGCTTTCTTT. Amino acids: CASSRDTPEAFF.

V gene TRBV19 combines with J gene TRBJ1-3; 7 bases agree with TRBD1. Unmatched junction bases numbered 6, after V lost 7 bases and J lost 0 bases. Germline V gene sequence: CDR1 LNHDA, CDR2 SQIVND (reference sequence). This CDR3 is 15 amino acids long. CDR3 protein: CASNWDSSSGNTIYF. CDR3 bases: TGTGCCAGTAATTGGGACAGCAGCTCTGGAAACACCATATATTTT.

This chain connects TRBV20-1 to TRBJ2-7; D gene unclear. CDR1 and CDR2 from the germline V gene are DFQATT and SNEGSKA (reference sequence). V was trimmed by 1 base and J by 3 bases, leaving 4 bases between them. The CDR3 sequence is 11 residues long. CDR3 amino acids: CSARAYYEQYF. The CDR3 bases are TGCAGTGCTAGAGCGTACTACGAGCAGTACTTC.